These 5 T cell receptor beta chains were sequenced from one sample in a study of regulatory and conventional T cells in RAG deficiency. Genomic DNA came from blood conventional CD4+ T cells gated CD25-low CD127-high. The method was immunoSEQ multiplex PCR; TCRdb's version includes in-frame clones alone and lacks a portion of them. The data hold roughly 32,000 clones, with roughly 96% observed a single time. The sample also formed part of further work on regulatory T cells. As reported in that work: Primers: 52 TRBV forward and 13 TRBJ reverse.

Sequencing input: CD25- CD4+ T cells sorted from blood. These TCRs come from a human donor in good health.

The chain uses TRBV7-9 and TRBJ2-3, with 7 bases identical to TRBD2. CDR3 length equals 15 residues. With V trimmed by 1 base and J by 3 bases, 4 bases remained unmatched. Germline assignment: CDR1 SEHNR and CDR2 FQNEAQ (reference sequence). CDR3 bases: TGTGCCAGCAGCTTAGTGTCTAGCGGAACAGATACGCAGTATTTT. Its translation is CASSLVSSGTDTQYF.

This rearrangement joins TRBV9 to TRBJ1-5; 9 bases are a match to TRBD1. Looked up from germline, CDR1 is SGDLS and CDR2 is YYNGEE. The CDR3 extends over 15 amino acids. Germline trimming cut 0 bases from V and 5 bases from J; bases unmatched to any gene: 3. CDR3 in amino acids: CASSVGQGVDQPQHF. CDR3 nucleotide sequence: TGTGCCAGCAGCGTAGGACAGGGGGTTGATCAGCCCCAGCATTTT.

This chain uses TRBV19 with TRBJ2-7, with 11 nucleotides matching TRBD2. This CDR3 is built from 15 residues. With V trimmed by 5 bases and J by 3 bases, 6 bases remained unmatched. Germline CDR1 LNHDA, CDR2 SQIVND (reference sequence). This CDR3 reads CASSARGTSGYEQYF. The DNA of the CDR3 is TGTGCCAGTAGTGCGAGAGGGACTAGCGGCTACGAGCAGTACTTC.

Concerning this clone: Compared with germline, one end of the junction differs, possibly owing to a read error. The chain links TRBV7-7 to TRBJ2-1; possible D gene TRBD2, 7 bases. Looked up from germline, CDR1 is SSHAT and CDR2 is FNYEAQ (reference sequence). The CDR3 has 15 amino acids. CDR3 residues: CASSHGGGPYNEQFF. The CDR3 region has the DNA TGTGCTAGCAGCCATGGGGGGGGGCCCTACAATGAGCAGTTCTTC.

The chain is built from TRBV27 and TRBJ2-7; the D gene is possibly TRBD2 (6 bases). Germline V gene sequence: CDR1 MNHEY, CDR2 SMNVEV (reference sequence). The length of the CDR3 is 14 residues. Trimming removed 5 bases from V and 2 bases from J, with 13 bases in between. CDR3 coding DNA: TGTGCCAGCAGTCCTAGTTGGAGGGCCTACGAGCAGTACTTC. Translating gives CASSPSWRAYEQYF.